This T cell receptor (beta chain) appears in the sequencing data of a study of CD8 T cells in ankylosing spondylitis. The table lists this clonotype with many counts. With molecular barcodes, quantitative 5'-RACE was used to make the TCR beta libraries. TCRdb recomputed calls from the 5' RACE reads with MiXCR, one row per CDR3 protein. Among 250,000 to 350,000 distinct CDR3 sequences listed, 20% were seen once. The V end lost 2 bases, the J end lost 3 bases, and 11 bases lay between the germline ends. This CDR3 spans 15 amino acids. Sequencing used blood, either unsorted or a sorted T cell fraction (not recorded which). The TCR sequence derives from a male donor with ankylosing spondylitis or in good health (not recorded which). The chain uses TRBV12-3 or TRBV12-4 and TRBJ1-5; no clear D gene. CDR3 in DNA: TGTGCCAGCAGTTTAATATCAGGCCTCAATCAGCCCCAGCATTTT. As protein: CASSLISGLNQPQHF.